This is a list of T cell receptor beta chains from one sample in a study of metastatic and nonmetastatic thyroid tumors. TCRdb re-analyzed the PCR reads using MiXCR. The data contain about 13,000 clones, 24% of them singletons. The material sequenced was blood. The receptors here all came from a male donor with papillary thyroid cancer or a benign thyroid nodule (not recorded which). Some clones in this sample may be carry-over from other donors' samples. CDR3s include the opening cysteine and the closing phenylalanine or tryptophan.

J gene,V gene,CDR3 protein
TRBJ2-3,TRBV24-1,CATLSADTDTQYF
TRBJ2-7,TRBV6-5,CASSYLARYEQYF
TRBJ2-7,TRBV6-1,CASTRDRVYEQYF
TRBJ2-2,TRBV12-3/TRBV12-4,CASSLASRSDRMNTGELFF
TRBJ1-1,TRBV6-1,CASSEGGGVGAFF
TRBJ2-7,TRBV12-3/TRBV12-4,CASSFALTYEQYF
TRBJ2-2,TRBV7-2,CASSLDWAGEPFF
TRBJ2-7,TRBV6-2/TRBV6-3,CASSYSKASQGGYEQYF
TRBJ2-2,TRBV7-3,CASSPGLANTGELFF
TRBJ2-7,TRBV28,CASAAGGLSYEQYF
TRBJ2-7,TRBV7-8,CASSNSYEQYF
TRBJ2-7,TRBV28,CASSPGLAQGQYF
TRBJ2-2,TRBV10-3,CAISESGDANTGELFF
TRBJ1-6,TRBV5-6,CASSTGTRVGRNSPLHF
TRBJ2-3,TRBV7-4,CASSLASFLPDTQYF
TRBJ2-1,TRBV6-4,CASSDVSGSYNEQFF
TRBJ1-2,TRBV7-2,CASSLWQIYGYTF
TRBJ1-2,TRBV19,CASFDTYQNGYTF
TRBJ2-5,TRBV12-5,CASAGRGHETQNF
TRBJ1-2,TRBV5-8,CASSWTGRGYTF
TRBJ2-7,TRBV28,CASGTGMGYEQYF
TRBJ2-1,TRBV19,CASSPTSGSFNEQFF
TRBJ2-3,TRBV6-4,CASSPGTGFDTQYF
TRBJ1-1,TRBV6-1,CASSDRENTEAFF
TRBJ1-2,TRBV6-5,CASSLTPEDGYTF
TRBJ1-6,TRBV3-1,CASSQDQGNSPLHF
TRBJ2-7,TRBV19,CASSIGRNSYEQYF
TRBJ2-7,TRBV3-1,CASSQAGPNYEQYF
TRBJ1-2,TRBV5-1,CASSLEPGTADYGYTF
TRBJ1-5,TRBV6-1,CASSEFQGGDPPQHF
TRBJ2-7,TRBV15,CATTPGPSSGEQYF
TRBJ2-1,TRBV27,CASSLRGPLGYNEQFF
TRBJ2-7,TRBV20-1,CSASGQGSGEYEQYF